This passage covers 32 T cell receptor beta chains from one sample sequenced in a study of regulatory T cells in long-lasting Graves disease. Sample time point: newly diagnosed GD, antithyroid drugs for less than 3 months. Researchers made the TCR library from RNA that was extracted from PBMCs. Libraries of TCR beta came from iRepertoire HTBI primers plus Arm-PCR of CDR3 regions. MiXCR, applied by TCRdb to the multiplex PCR reads, yields one record per CDR3 protein. The sample contains 620,000 or so distinct CDR3 sequences, 15% to 20% of which appear only once. These data were likewise used in another study, on T cells in Graves' hyperthyroidism and ophthalmopathy.

Sequenced material: peripheral blood mononuclear cells (PBMCs), taken at new diagnosis, from a patient treated with antithyroid drugs. Source of these receptors: a woman under 40 with Graves disease.

This clonotype appeared a few times. The chain has TRBV30 and TRBJ2-2; D is perhaps TRBD1 (5 bases). Trimming left V 4 bases short and J 1 base short, with 10 bases between. Germline lookup yields CDR1 GTSNPN and CDR2 SVGIG (reference sequence). The CDR3 is made up of 14 amino acids. CDR3 amino acids: CAWKRGQNTGELFF. DNA for the CDR3: TGTGCCTGGAAACGAGGACAGAACACCGGGGAGCTGTTTTTT.

V and J are TRBV11-2 and TRBJ2-2; 9 bases are a match to TRBD1. Germline-derived CDR1 and CDR2 are SGHAT and FQNNGV. The CDR3 length is 14 residues. V lost 3 bases to trimming and J lost 6 bases; unmatched junction nucleotides: 2. CDR3 in DNA: TGTGCCAGCAGCTTGGGACAGGGTCCCGGGGAGCTGTTTTTT. It is translated as CASSLGQGPGELFF.

This clonotype showed up many times. V usage is TRBV5-4 and J usage is TRBJ2-7; 9 nucleotides line up with TRBD2. Germline-derived CDR1 and CDR2 are SGHNT and YYREEE (reference sequence). The CDR3 spans 14 residues. V shed 3 bases, J shed 4 bases, and the junction held 5 bases outside the gene matches. The CDR3 region is CASSSGGREYEQYF. CDR3 sequence (DNA): TGTGCCAGCAGCTCAGGCGGGAGGGAATACGAGCAGTACTTC. Looking up the rest from reference TRBV5-4 and TRBJ2-7 gives the full variable domain: ETGVTQSPTHLIKTRGQQVTLRCSSQSGHNTVSWYQQALGQGPQFIFQYYREEENGRGNFPPRFSGLQFPNYSSELNVNALELDDSALYLCASSSGGREYEQYFGPGTRLTVT.

This clonotype was observed many times. The gene calls are TRBV12-3 or TRBV12-4 and TRBJ2-3, with D perhaps given as TRBD1 or TRBD2 (5 bases each). V lost 8 bases, J lost 2 bases, and 8 bases lay in between. The CDR3 sequence is 12 residues long. This CDR3 reads CASPGPTDTQYF. The DNA of the CDR3 is TGTGCCAGCCCGGGACCCACAGATACGCAGTATTTT.

At least ten counts were recorded for this clonotype. Relative to the germline gene, one junction end is altered; a read error may explain this. The chain carries TRBV27 and TRBJ2-7, with 7 bases fitting TRBD1. Per germline, CDR1 MNHEY and CDR2 SMNVEV (reference sequence). The CDR3 runs to 15 residues. CDR3 region: CASSISTGVYYEQYF. Written as DNA, the CDR3 is TGTGCCAGCAGTATATCTACAGGGGTATACTACGAGCAGTACTTC.

This clonotype showed up just a few times. The chain joins TRBV20-1 to TRBJ2-1; 9 bases are shared with TRBD1. Trimming at V came to 2 bases and at J to 3 bases, leaving 5 bases not matched to a gene. This CDR3 spans 15 amino acids. Germline-derived CDR1 and CDR2 are DFQATT and SNEGSKA (reference sequence). CDR3 DNA sequence: TGCAGTGCTAGAACCGGGACAGGGAACTACAATGAGCAGTTCTTC. It codes for CSARTGTGNYNEQFF.

Only a few counts were recorded for this clonotype. This chain joins TRBV6-5 and TRBJ1-4; D unresolved. The V gene lost 2 bases and the J gene lost 7 bases, with 8 bases spanning the gap. From germline, CDR1 is MNHEY and CDR2 SVGAGI. The CDR3 is 13 amino acids. The CDR3 coding sequence is TGTGCCAGCAGTTACACGGGCCGTGAAAAACTGTTTTTT. This encodes CASSYTGREKLFF.

This clonotype was observed a handful of times. The chain carries TRBV15 and TRBJ1-6; D is unresolved. The ends were cut back, 0 bases at V and 6 bases at J, with 6 bases in the middle. CDR1 and CDR2 (germline): LNHNV, YYDKDF (reference sequence). The CDR3 has 14 amino acids. The DNA for the CDR3 is TGTGCCACCAGCAGAGATCACAGTAATTCACCCCTCCACTTT. This sequence encodes CATSRDHSNSPLHF. Full variable domain (remainder filled in from reference TRBV15 and TRBJ1-6): DAMVIQNPRYQVTQFGKPVTLSCSQTLNHNVMYWYQQKSSQAPKLLFHYYDKDFNNEADTPDNFQSRRPNTSFCFLDIRSPGLGDTAMYLCATSRDHSNSPLHFGNGTRLTVT.

This clonotype was counted a few times. The chain links TRBV9 to TRBJ2-3; D is perhaps TRBD2 (6 bases). Trimming left V 4 bases short and J 3 bases short, with 9 bases between. Germline CDR1 is SGDLS and CDR2 is YYNGEE. The CDR3 extends over 13 amino acids. The CDR3 region is CASSKSGTDTQYF. The DNA of the CDR3 is TGTGCCAGCAGCAAGAGCGGGACAGATACGCAGTATTTT.

V is TRBV5-1 and J is TRBJ1-4, with a possible D match to TRBD1 (6 bases). Germline CDR1 is SGHRS and CDR2 is YFSETQ. V was pared by 3 bases and J by 11 bases, with 17 bases between. The CDR3 contains 14 residues. DNA of the CDR3: TGCGCCAGCAGCTCACTTCCAGGGGCGGAGAAACTGTTTTTT. It specifies CASSSLPGAEKLFF. Drawing the rest from reference TRBV5-1 and TRBJ1-4, the complete variable domain is KAGVTQTPRYLIKTRGQQVTLSCSPISGHRSVSWYQQTPGQGLQFLFEYFSETQRNKGNFPGRFSGRQFSNSRSEMNVSTLELGDSALYLCASSSLPGAEKLFFGSGTQLSVL.

This chain connects TRBV5-1 to TRBJ2-2, with 8 bases matching TRBD1. Losses at the gene ends were 6 bases for V and 5 bases for J; bases not matched to a gene: 9. Germline values: CDR1 SGHRS, CDR2 YFSETQ. This CDR3 is built from 15 residues. The CDR3 coding sequence is TGCGCCAGCACCACACCCGGGACAGGAACCGGGGAGCTGTTTTTT. Its protein product is CASTTPGTGTGELFF.

The chain couples TRBV5-1 to TRBJ2-3; possible D gene TRBD2, 5 bases. V was shortened by 0 bases and J by 5 bases, with 13 bases between the two germline ends. The germline V gene has CDR1 SGHRS and CDR2 YFSETQ. The CDR3 loop spans 15 amino acids. CDR3 in DNA: TGCGCCAGCAGCTTGGTAGAAACCGGGATAGATACGCAGTATTTT. This gives the protein CASSLVETGIDTQYF.

The J gene is TRBJ2-1, the V gene TRBV5-6, with D perhaps TRBD1 (6 bases). The V end was cut by 4 bases, the J end by 7 bases, with 21 bases between. The germline V gene has CDR1 SGHDT and CDR2 YYEEEE. This CDR3 region has 16 residues. CDR3 region: CASSPEFRTDMNEQFF. The CDR3 nucleotides are TGTGCCAGCAGCCCCGAGTTCAGGACAGACATGAATGAGCAGTTCTTC.

This clonotype occurred a few times. This chain links TRBV7-3 with TRBJ2-1; D uncertain. Deletions cut 5 bases from V and 7 bases from J, with 15 bases between. CDR1 SGHTA and CDR2 FQGTGA come from the germline V gene. The CDR3 covers 14 residues. As DNA, the CDR3 is TGTGCCAGCAGCCCAACCCCGCTGGGAAATGAGCAGTTCTTC. Its protein is CASSPTPLGNEQFF.

The chain has TRBV11-2 and TRBJ2-5; D is undetermined. This CDR3 is 10 amino acids long. With 1 base removed from V and 8 bases from J, the gap between germline ends came to 2 bases. The V gene's germline CDR1 is SGHAT and CDR2 FQNNGV. This CDR3 reads CASSLVTQYF. The CDR3 region has the DNA TGTGCCAGCAGCTTAGTTACCCAGTACTTC.

Ten or more counts support this clonotype. This chain uses TRBV7-8 with TRBJ2-3, with D perhaps assigned TRBD1 or TRBD2 (5 bases each). Germline loops: CDR1 SGHVS, CDR2 FQNEAQ. Deletions cut 2 bases from V and 5 bases from J, with 8 bases between. The CDR3 sequence is 13 residues long. The CDR3 region has the DNA TGTGCCAGCAGCTTAATGGGGGAAGATACGCAGTATTTT. Translated: CASSLMGEDTQYF.

This clonotype turned up a few times. V usage is TRBV20-1 and J usage is TRBJ2-3; perhaps TRBD2 as D (6 bases). V was shortened by 7 bases and J by 3 bases, with 14 bases between the two germline ends. Germline CDR1 DFQATT, CDR2 SNEGSKA (reference sequence). The CDR3 length is 13 residues. Here the CDR3 reads CSGQREATDTQYF. CDR3 DNA: TGCAGTGGTCAGAGGGAGGCGACAGATACGCAGTATTTT.

This clonotype showed up many times. The chain links TRBV27 to TRBJ1-1, with 10 bases that match TRBD1. V lost 7 bases and J lost 4; bases outside the gene matches: 6. The CDR3 consists of 14 residues. The germline CDR1 and CDR2 sequences are MNHEY and SMNVEV (reference sequence). The DNA of the CDR3 is TGTGCCAGCACCCCGGACAGGGGGGGCACTGAAGCTTTCTTT. It specifies CASTPDRGGTEAFF.

The J gene is TRBJ1-6, the V gene TRBV18; 7 nucleotides match TRBD1. With 1 base clipped from V and 7 bases from J, the junction kept 4 bases outside the gene matches. Germline values: CDR1 KGHSH, CDR2 LQKENI. CDR3 length: 15 residues. The CDR3 coding sequence is TGTGCCAGCTCACCACGGGACAGCCAAAATTCACCCCTCCACTTT. This gives the protein CASSPRDSQNSPLHF.

In this sample, this clonotype turned up many times. V gene TRBV6-1 combines with J gene TRBJ1-4, with D unclear. V lost 6 bases, J lost 5 bases, and 22 bases lay in between. Germline loops: CDR1 MNHNS, CDR2 SASEGT. The CDR3 has 17 amino acids. CDR3 region: CASSRNRPVPLNEKLFF. As DNA, the CDR3 is TGTGCCAGCAGCCGAAATCGGCCGGTCCCTCTAAATGAAAAACTGTTTTTT.

The V gene is TRBV9, the J gene TRBJ2-1; 7 bases agree with TRBD1. The germline V gene has CDR1 SGDLS and CDR2 YYNGEE. With V trimmed by 5 bases and J by 9 bases, 11 bases remained unmatched. This CDR3 comprises 14 residues. CDR3 sequence: CASRKTGFEGEQFF. The CDR3 nucleotides are TGTGCCAGCAGAAAGACAGGGTTTGAGGGTGAGCAGTTCTTC.

In this sample, this clonotype turned up many times. This chain joins TRBV3-1 and TRBJ2-3; the D gene is possibly TRBD2 (5 bases). The V gene lost 0 bases and the J gene lost 2 bases, with 12 bases spanning the gap. Germline V gene sequence: CDR1 LGHDT, CDR2 YNNKEL (reference sequence). This CDR3 region has 16 residues. For the CDR3, the DNA is TGTGCCAGCAGCCAAGATGGACTCTCTACCACAGATACGCAGTATTTT. Its translation is CASSQDGLSTTDTQYF.

This clonotype was recorded a few times. The chain is built from TRBV5-6 and TRBJ2-1; 12 bases match TRBD1. J lost 9 bases, V lost 2 bases, and 6 bases had no gene match. This CDR3 is 15 amino acids long. Germline loops: CDR1 SGHDT, CDR2 YYEEEE. CDR3 coding DNA: TGTGCCAGCAGCTTAGGGACAGGGGGCTTCTCTGAGCAGTTCTTC. This gives the protein CASSLGTGGFSEQFF.

The rearrangement joins TRBV30 to TRBJ1-1; tentative D call: TRBD1 (6 bases). Germline V lookup: CDR1 GTSNPN, CDR2 SVGIG (reference sequence). V lost 0 bases and J lost 11, with 13 bases in between. There are 12 residues in the CDR3. DNA of the CDR3: TGTGCCTGGAGTGTAAACCAGGGGTGGGCTTTCTTT. It codes for CAWSVNQGWAFF.

The rearrangement joins TRBV10-3 to TRBJ2-5; 7 bases are a match to TRBD2. CDR1 is ENHRY, CDR2 SYGVKD, per germline. The CDR3 runs 12 residues. The trim removed 11 bases at V and 2 bases at J, leaving 5 bases unmatched. CDR3: CAHGRQQETQYF. The CDR3 nucleotides are TGTGCCCACGGGAGGCAACAAGAGACCCAGTACTTC.

This chain connects TRBV15 to TRBJ2-3; 10 nucleotides align to TRBD2. Trimming removed 4 bases from V and 0 bases from J; junction bases left unmatched: 7. Germline CDR1 and CDR2: LNHNV and YYDKDF (reference sequence). This CDR3 comprises 17 residues. The CDR3: CATSTRTSGVSTDTQYF. Here the CDR3 DNA reads TGTGCCACCAGCACCCGGACTAGCGGAGTAAGCACAGATACGCAGTATTTT.

This clonotype was observed many times. The CDR3 spells CASSFSAGSTGNTIYF. The CDR3 DNA sequence: TGTGCCAGCAGTTTTTCGGCAGGGTCGACTGGAAACACCATATATTTT. The chain couples TRBV12-3 or TRBV12-4 to TRBJ1-3, with D perhaps matching TRBD1 (5 bases). The germline V and J ends were trimmed by 3 bases and 2 bases, with 14 bases remaining between them. The CDR3 covers 16 residues.

This chain links TRBV27 with TRBJ1-2; no reliable D call. The CDR3 spans 14 residues. V gave up 2 bases and J gave up 8 bases, with 15 bases separating them. The germline V gene encodes CDR1 MNHEY and CDR2 SMNVEV (reference sequence). CDR3 sequence (DNA): TGTGCCAGCAGTTTAAGGATGGGTAGCACCGGCTACACCTTC. Its protein is CASSLRMGSTGYTF.

V usage is TRBV14 and J usage is TRBJ2-5; D might be TRBD2 (6 bases). The germline V gene encodes CDR1 SGHDN and CDR2 FVKESK. CDR3 length: 15 amino acids. V gave up 4 bases and J gave up 4 bases, with 16 bases separating them. CDR3 sequence reads: CASSRLAGLLETQYF. The CDR3 region has the DNA TGTGCCAGCAGCCGGTTGGCGGGACTCTTAGAGACCCAGTACTTC.

This chain uses TRBV3-1 with TRBJ2-1, with 9 bases lining up with TRBD2. Germline CDR1 LGHDT, CDR2 YNNKEL (reference sequence). Trimming cost V 4 bases and J 3 bases; bases outside gene matches: 7. The CDR3 contains 16 residues. CDR3 residues: CASSPGAGGGYNEQFF. CDR3 in DNA: TGTGCCAGCAGCCCAGGGGCGGGAGGGGGCTACAATGAGCAGTTCTTC.

In this sample, this clonotype turned up many times. The chain recombines TRBV12-3 or TRBV12-4 with TRBJ2-4; a weak D match, TRBD1 (5 bases). The CDR3 totals 11 residues. V was clipped by 3 bases and J by 9 bases, with 6 bases between them. The CDR3 coding sequence is TGTGCCAGCAGTTTCCAGGGCATTCAGTACTTC. Translating gives CASSFQGIQYF.

This clonotype has ten or more counts. The rearrangement uses TRBV30 and TRBJ1-2; D may be TRBD1 (6 bases). The CDR3 spans 12 residues. V lost 5 bases to trimming and J lost 8 bases, with 15 bases between them. Germline V gene lookup returns CDR1 GTSNPN and CDR2 SVGIG (reference sequence). The CDR3 is CAWLGGARGYTF. The CDR3 nucleotides are TGTGCCTGGTTAGGGGGGGCGCGCGGCTACACCTTC.